The 22 T cell receptor beta chains listed next were all sequenced from one sample in a study of T cell responses to AZD1222 COVID-19 vaccine. The table came from immunoSEQ multiplex PCR; TCRdb's copy has only in-frame clones and leaves some out. The table includes 120,000 or so clones, around 90% detected once. The specimen comprised peripheral blood, sampled on day 0 of AZD1222 vaccination. These receptor sequences come from an adult in good health.

The chain links TRBV5-6 to TRBJ1-5; tentatively, D is TRBD1 (6 bases). The CDR3 contains 14 residues. V was shortened by 3 bases and J by 1 base, with 8 bases between the two germline ends. Germline values: CDR1 SGHDT, CDR2 YYEEEE. CDR3 region: CASSSDRSNQPQHF. The CDR3 DNA follows: TGTGCCAGCAGCTCGGACAGAAGCAATCAGCCCCAGCATTTT.

The chain employs TRBV11-3 and TRBJ2-1; no clear D. Trimming left V 0 bases short and J 0 bases short, with 12 bases between. CDR1 is SGHNT and CDR2 is YENEEA in the germline V gene. The CDR3 extends over 17 amino acids. This CDR3 reads CASSLEGFPSSYNEQFF. In DNA form, the CDR3 reads TGTGCCAGCAGCTTAGAAGGGTTCCCGAGCTCCTACAATGAGCAGTTCTTC.

This clone was observed a few times. This chain links TRBV6-2 or TRBV6-3 with TRBJ1-2; 9 bases map to TRBD1. CDR3 length equals 15 residues. Germline V gives CDR1 MNHEY, CDR2 SVGEGT. V dropped 5 bases and J dropped 8; count of bases not matched to a gene: 12. The CDR3 nucleotides read TGTGCCAGCAGTCCGGCCGGGACAGGGTATCGGGGCTACACCTTC. Protein sequence: CASSPAGTGYRGYTF.

This clone was observed a few times. The gene calls are TRBV30 and TRBJ2-7, with unresolved D. This CDR3 is 12 amino acids long. Trimming pared 0 bases from V and 8 bases from J, leaving 11 bases between. In germline, CDR1 is GTSNPN, CDR2 SVGIG (reference sequence). CDR3 loop: CAWSVPASKQYF. The CDR3 DNA reads as TGTGCCTGGAGTGTACCCGCCTCTAAGCAGTACTTC. The variable domain in full, with the rest retrieved from reference TRBV30 and TRBJ2-7, is SQTIHQWPATLVQPVGSPLSLECTVEGTSNPNLYWYRQAAGRGLQLLFYSVGIGQISSEVPQNLSASRPQDRQFILSSKKLLLSDSGFYLCAWSVPASKQYFGPGTRLTVT.

This sequence joins TRBV15 and TRBJ2-2; 8 bases fit TRBD1. The germline V gene encodes CDR1 LNHNV and CDR2 YYDKDF (reference sequence). J was trimmed by 8 bases and V by 6 bases; bases with no gene match: 5. This CDR3 has 13 amino acids. The CDR3 DNA is TGTGCCACCAGTTCAGGGGGCATGGGGGAGCTGTTTTTT. Translated: CATSSGGMGELFF.

The genes are TRBV20-1 and TRBJ2-7; no reliable D call. The CDR3 spans 11 residues. Germline assignment: CDR1 DFQATT and CDR2 SNEGSKA (reference sequence). The germline V and J ends were trimmed by 0 bases and 5 bases, with 5 bases remaining between them. The CDR3 spells CSARDGDEQYF. The CDR3 DNA reads TGCAGTGCTAGAGATGGGGACGAGCAGTACTTC.

V is TRBV7-3 and J is TRBJ2-1; TRBD1 might be the D (6 bases). The CDR3 extends over 12 amino acids. Germline V gene lookup returns CDR1 SGHTA and CDR2 FQGTGA. The ends were cut back, 5 bases at V and 10 bases at J, with 12 bases in the middle. CDR3 amino acids: CASSPRGQEQFF. CDR3 sequence (DNA): TGTGCCAGCAGCCCTCGAGGACAGGAGCAGTTCTTC.

This clone was recorded only once. The V and J genes are TRBV5-1 and TRBJ2-1; 7 bases fit TRBD1. Trimming took 0 bases from V and 8 from J; bases not matched to a gene: 5. The CDR3 runs 14 residues. Germline V gene lookup returns CDR1 SGHRS and CDR2 YFSETQ. The CDR3, as DNA: TGCGCCAGCAGCTTGGAGTCAAGGGGGCATGAGCAGTTCTTC. Its translation: CASSLESRGHEQFF.

This rearrangement joins TRBV5-6 to TRBJ1-6, with unresolved D. The V end was cut by 0 bases, the J end by 6 bases, with 1 base between. The CDR3 loop spans 12 amino acids. Germline V gene data show CDR1 as SGHDT and CDR2 as YYEEEE. The CDR3 loop reads CASSLANSPLHF. The DNA of the CDR3 is TGTGCCAGCAGCTTGGCTAATTCACCCCTCCACTTT. The whole variable domain, filled in from reference TRBV5-6 and TRBJ1-6, reads DAGVTQSPTHLIKTRGQQVTLRCSPKSGHDTVSWYQQALGQGPQFIFQYYEEEERQRGNFPDRFSGHQFPNYSSELNVNALLLGDSALYLCASSLANSPLHFGNGTRLTVT.

This chain uses TRBV10-3 with TRBJ2-5; TRBD1 might be the D (6 bases). Germline loops: CDR1 ENHRY, CDR2 SYGVKD. The CDR3 runs to 13 residues. V was shortened by 6 bases and J by 5 bases, with 13 bases between the two germline ends. CDR3 DNA sequence: TGTGCCATCAGCTCGGGACAAGGGGAGACCCAGTACTTC. As protein: CAISSGQGETQYF.

The chain recombines TRBV27 with TRBJ2-7; D is possibly TRBD1 or TRBD2 (5 bases each). This CDR3 comprises 16 residues. Trimming left V 0 bases short and J 2 bases short, with 14 bases between. Germline assignment: CDR1 MNHEY and CDR2 SMNVEV (reference sequence). CDR3 sequence: CASSLSESRGPYEQYF. For the CDR3, the DNA is TGTGCCAGCAGTTTATCTGAATCGAGGGGCCCCTACGAGCAGTACTTC.

This clone was seen only once. The CDR3 reads CASSTGGAGNTIYF. The CDR3 DNA reads as TGTGCCAGCAGTACAGGGGGCGCGGGAAACACCATATATTTT. This sequence joins TRBV6-5 and TRBJ1-3; 9 positions agree with TRBD1. The germline V gene has CDR1 MNHEY and CDR2 SVGAGI. This CDR3 region has 14 residues. Trimming cost V 5 bases and J 4 bases; bases outside gene matches: 3.

The chain couples TRBV3-1 (or the pseudogene TRBV3-2) to TRBJ1-1; D is perhaps TRBD1 (6 bases). This CDR3 has 15 amino acids. Germline-derived CDR1 and CDR2 are LGHDT and YNNKEL (reference sequence). V gave up 1 base and J gave up 1 base, with 10 bases separating them. The CDR3 sequence is CASSQAGQQNTEAFF. In DNA, the CDR3 is TGTGCCAGCAGCCAAGCGGGACAACAGAACACTGAAGCTTTCTTT.

The CDR3 sequence: CASSYGRGLGETQYF. Here the CDR3 DNA reads TGTGCCAGCAGTTACGGCAGGGGGCTGGGAGAGACCCAGTACTTC. The rearrangement joins TRBV6-5 to TRBJ2-5, with 8 bases fitting TRBD1. Germline assignment: CDR1 MNHEY and CDR2 SVGAGI. The CDR3 length is 15 residues. After removal of 2 bases from V and 4 bases from J, the junction contained 6 bases not matched to a gene.

The chain recombines TRBV2 with TRBJ2-2; 9 nucleotides match TRBD2. Germline V gene data show CDR1 as SNHLY and CDR2 as FYNNEI. J lost 1 base, V lost 1 base, and 7 bases had no gene match. The CDR3 contains 18 residues. The CDR3 sequence: CASSEGGRASWNTGELFF. The CDR3 DNA sequence: TGTGCCAGCAGTGAAGGCGGGAGGGCCAGTTGGAACACCGGGGAGCTGTTTTTT. The complete variable domain, with remaining parts taken from reference TRBV2 and TRBJ2-2, reads EPEVTQTPSHQVTQMGQEVILRCVPISNHLYFYWYRQILGQKVEFLVSFYNNEISEKSEIFDDQFSVERPDGSNFTLKIRSTKLEDSAMYFCASSEGGRASWNTGELFFGEGSRLTVL.

The chain links TRBV5-5 to TRBJ1-4; D is uncertain. The germline gives CDR1 SGHKS, CDR2 YYEKEE (reference sequence). The CDR3 consists of 14 residues. The V end was cut by 5 bases, the J end by 6 bases, with 14 bases between. CDR3 region: CASRFRRTDEKLFF. The CDR3 DNA sequence: TGTGCCAGCAGGTTCCGCAGGACCGATGAAAAACTGTTTTTT.

The J gene is TRBJ1-2, the V gene TRBV5-4; tentatively, D is TRBD1 (5 bases). Between the trimmed V and J ends, which lost 2 bases and 4 bases, there was a span of 12 bases. The germline gives CDR1 SGHNT, CDR2 YYREEE (reference sequence). The CDR3 loop spans 14 amino acids. The CDR3 DNA is TGTGCCAGCAGCTTTACCGGGACGATCTATGGCTACACCTTC. Protein sequence: CASSFTGTIYGYTF.

The V gene is TRBV28, the J gene TRBJ1-1; no clear D gene. Germline values: CDR1 MDHEN, CDR2 SYDVKM. Trimming pared 2 bases from V and 10 bases from J, leaving 5 bases between. The CDR3 covers 10 residues. The DNA of the CDR3 is TGTGCCAGCAGTTTAGGTGTAGCTTTCTTT. Translating gives CASSLGVAFF.

J is TRBJ1-1 and V is TRBV24-1; D may be TRBD1 (5 bases). Germline V CDR1 and CDR2: KGHDR, SFDVKD. V was pared by 5 bases and J by 1 base, with 13 bases between. This CDR3 is built from 15 residues. CDR3 nucleotide sequence: TGTGCCACCAGTGGTTCCACAGGTTCGAACACTGAAGCTTTCTTT. Protein product: CATSGSTGSNTEAFF.

This rearrangement joins TRBV30 to TRBJ2-7, with no clear D. Germline loops: CDR1 GTSNPN, CDR2 SVGIG (reference sequence). CDR3 length: 13 amino acids. V was trimmed by 5 bases and J by 0 bases, leaving 11 bases between them. CDR3 residues: CAWGRKSSYEQYF. CDR3 DNA: TGTGCCTGGGGACGGAAAAGCTCCTACGAGCAGTACTTC.

The chain employs TRBV6-5 and TRBJ1-2; TRBD1 matches at 8 bases. This CDR3 is 15 amino acids long. V lost 6 bases to trimming and J lost 5 bases; unmatched junction nucleotides: 11. The germline gives CDR1 MNHEY, CDR2 SVGAGI. CDR3 residues: CASSKTGAYTYGYTF. The CDR3 DNA is TGTGCCAGCAGCAAGACAGGGGCTTATACTTATGGCTACACCTTC.

This rearrangement joins TRBV24-1 to TRBJ2-7; 10 bases are a match to TRBD2. This CDR3 has 15 residues. The trim removed 4 bases at V and 3 bases at J, leaving 5 bases unmatched. From germline, CDR1 is KGHDR and CDR2 SFDVKD. The CDR3 here is CATSDPSGSGYEQYF. In DNA, the CDR3 is TGTGCCACCAGTGACCCTAGCGGGAGTGGCTACGAGCAGTACTTC.